The 12 T cell receptor beta chains given below trace back to one sample, sequenced in a study of blood T cell repertoires in COVID-19 (dated by TCRdb to between 2020 and 2021). The library was prepared using the immunoSEQ multiplex PCR assay. TCRdb holds this immuneACCESS table with in-frame rearrangements only. Some clones are missing; in checked studies, unresolved V genes explain under half, and the rest has no known cause. Present in this sample are 300,000 to 350,000 clones, over 80% of which were seen just once. The ten largest clonotypes hold 8.9% of the sample. Sequenced input: PBMCs or T cells enriched from blood (not recorded which). These receptors all come from a woman aged 18-29 years who had recovered from COVID-19.

V gene TRBV7-2 combines with J gene TRBJ2-5; 10 bases align to TRBD2. Germline V gene sequence: CDR1 SGHTA, CDR2 FQGNSA. The CDR3 extends over 14 amino acids. V lost 3 bases, J lost 9 bases, and 7 bases stayed unmatched. The CDR3 loop is CASSLGLASGAQYF. As DNA, the CDR3 is TGTGCCAGCAGCTTGGGACTAGCGTCAGGGGCCCAGTACTTC.

This clone was detected a few times. This rearrangement joins TRBV5-1 to TRBJ1-3, with D unclear. Trimming removed 3 bases from V and 5 bases from J, with 12 bases in between. Germline lookup yields CDR1 SGHRS and CDR2 YFSETQ. The CDR3 is made up of 14 amino acids. CDR3 nucleotide sequence: TGCGCCAGCAGCTCCACGGCGGGCCGAAACACCATATATTTT. Its translation is CASSSTAGRNTIYF. The whole variable domain, filled in from reference TRBV5-1 and TRBJ1-3, reads KAGVTQTPRYLIKTRGQQVTLSCSPISGHRSVSWYQQTPGQGLQFLFEYFSETQRNKGNFPGRFSGRQFSNSRSEMNVSTLELGDSALYLCASSSTAGRNTIYFGEGSWLTVV.

CDR3 loop: CAIWGQGYEKLFF. In nucleotides, the CDR3 is TGTGCCATTTGGGGACAGGGGTATGAAAAACTGTTTTTT. This chain joins TRBV28 and TRBJ1-4; 10 bases are a match to TRBD1. CDR1 is MDHEN, CDR2 SYDVKM, per germline. CDR3 length: 13 residues. V trimming: 10 bases; J trimming: 6 bases; junction bases outside the gene matches: 5. Supplemented by reference TRBV28 and TRBJ1-4, the full variable domain reads DVKVTQSSRYLVKRTGEKVFLECVQDMDHENMFWYRQDPGLGLRLIYFSYDVKMKEKGDIPEGYSVSREKKERFSLILESASTNQTSMYLCAIWGQGYEKLFFGSGTQLSVL.

The chain joins TRBV5-6 to TRBJ1-5; D possibly corresponds to TRBD1 (5 bases). V was pared by 4 bases and J by 4 bases, with 9 bases between. This CDR3 has 13 residues. Germline V CDR1 and CDR2: SGHDT, YYEEEE. CDR3 DNA sequence: TGTGCCAGCAGCCAGGAGGGGAATCAGCCCCAGCATTTT. Translated: CASSQEGNQPQHF.

This chain connects TRBV7-3 to TRBJ2-2; TRBD2 aligns across 7 bases. Per the germline V gene, CDR1 is SGHTA and CDR2 is FQGTGA. This CDR3 has 15 residues. With 3 bases clipped from V and 7 bases from J, the junction kept 8 bases outside the gene matches. CDR3 bases: TGTGCCAGCAGCTTTGGGAGACTAGCAAGCGGGGAGCTGTTTTTT. Translation gives CASSFGRLASGELFF. Full variable domain (missing parts from reference TRBV7-3 and TRBJ2-2): GAGVSQTPSNKVTEKGKYVELRCDPISGHTALYWYRQSLGQGPEFLIYFQGTGAADDSGLPNDRFFAVRPEGSVSTLKIQRTERGDSAVYLCASSFGRLASGELFFGEGSRLTVL.

This rearrangement joins TRBV12-3 or TRBV12-4 to TRBJ1-4; D is uncertain. The CDR3 loop spans 12 amino acids. V was cut by 2 bases and J by 8 bases, with 6 bases left in between. The CDR3 DNA follows: TGTGCCAGCAGTTTACTAGGCGAAAAACTGTTTTTT. Translating gives CASSLLGEKLFF.

V usage is TRBV3-1 (or the pseudogene TRBV3-2) and J usage is TRBJ2-3, with 10 bases matching TRBD2. After removal of 2 bases from V and 6 bases from J, the junction contained 11 bases not matched to a gene. This CDR3 comprises 17 residues. The germline V gene has CDR1 LGHDT and CDR2 YNNKEL (reference sequence). The CDR3 protein is CASSQFRLAGVGDTQYF. CDR3 sequence (DNA): TGTGCCAGCAGCCAATTCAGACTAGCGGGTGTAGGGGATACGCAGTATTTT.

The V and J genes are TRBV15 and TRBJ1-3; TRBD1 aligns across 7 bases. Trimming removed 0 bases from V and 2 bases from J; junction bases left unmatched: 7. The CDR3 runs to 17 residues. Germline V lookup: CDR1 LNHNV, CDR2 YYDKDF (reference sequence). The CDR3, as DNA: TGTGCCACCAGCAGAGACTCTGGTACAGGGGCTGGAAACACCATATATTTT. Translated: CATSRDSGTGAGNTIYF.

This clone was recorded once. The gene calls are TRBV7-6 and TRBJ2-7; 10 bases align to TRBD1. The J segment lost 4 bases and the V segment lost 5 bases, leaving 8 bases of the junction unmatched. Germline V gene lookup returns CDR1 SGHVS and CDR2 FNYEAQ. The CDR3 is made up of 15 amino acids. The CDR3 DNA is TGTGCCAGCAGCCGTACCGGGACAGGGGAGTACGAGCAGTACTTC. This gives the protein CASSRTGTGEYEQYF. The full variable domain, with the rest looked up from reference TRBV7-6 and TRBJ2-7, is GAGVSQSPRYKVTKRGQDVALRCDPISGHVSLYWYRQALGQGPEFLTYFNYEAQQDKSGLPNDRFSAERPEGSISTLTIQRTEQRDSAMYRCASSRTGTGEYEQYFGPGTRLTVT.

The chain recombines TRBV19 with TRBJ2-3; 12 nucleotides align to TRBD2. Germline V gene lookup returns CDR1 LNHDA and CDR2 SQIVND (reference sequence). The junction had 3 bases not matched to a gene; V was cut back by 5 bases and J by 3 bases. The CDR3 length is 15 residues. The CDR3 DNA reads TGTGCCAGTAGTCCTAGCGGGGGGGAGACAGATACGCAGTATTTT. Amino acid sequence: CASSPSGGETDTQYF.

This chain uses TRBV12-3 or TRBV12-4 with TRBJ2-7; perhaps TRBD2 as D (6 bases). CDR3 length: 12 amino acids. The V end lost 10 bases, the J end lost 3 bases, and 13 bases lay between the germline ends. The CDR3 DNA reads as TGTGCCACGGCCGGGACTTACTACGAGCAGTACTTC. Protein product: CATAGTYYEQYF.

In its sample, this clone was seen once. The chain recombines TRBV28 with TRBJ1-5; D perhaps matches TRBD1 (6 bases). Trimming removed 3 bases at V and 0 bases at J, with 21 bases between. The CDR3 contains 19 residues. In germline, CDR1 is MDHEN, CDR2 SYDVKM. Here the CDR3 reads CASSFSPVQGIVSNQPQHF. The CDR3 DNA is TGTGCCAGCAGTTTTTCTCCCGTACAGGGTATCGTTAGCAATCAGCCCCAGCATTTT.